This passage covers 7 T cell receptor beta chains from one sample sequenced in a study of control samples from healthy donors and cancer patients. Repertoires were generated with immunoSEQ multiplex PCR, while TCRdb's copy carries only in-frame clones and drops some. The sample contains some 96,000 clones, roughly 87% of which appear only once. The sequencing input was blood. These TCRs come from a woman between 45 and 65 years old in good health.

In this sample, this clone turned up once. The rearrangement uses TRBV15 and TRBJ2-2; 12 bases align to TRBD2. Germline-derived CDR1 and CDR2 are LNHNV and YYDKDF (reference sequence). The CDR3 runs 19 residues. Trimming cost V 1 base and J 2 bases; bases outside gene matches: 8. CDR3 region: CATSRVTGLAGKNTGELFF. In nucleotides, the CDR3 is TGTGCCACCAGCAGAGTAACAGGACTAGCGGGAAAAAACACCGGGGAGCTGTTTTTT.

The chain has TRBV30 and TRBJ2-2; no clear D gene. The CDR3 spans 15 residues. Trimming stripped 3 bases from V and 8 bases from J, with 19 bases between. CDR1 is GTSNPN, CDR2 SVGIG, per germline (reference sequence). As DNA, the CDR3 is TGTGCCTGGAGAAGATACGGACCGAAAGTAGGGGAGCTGTTTTTT. Its protein is CAWRRYGPKVGELFF.

This clone was recorded once. The chain is built from TRBV6-2 or TRBV6-3 and TRBJ2-3; no clear D gene. This CDR3 comprises 14 residues. Trimming cost V 0 bases and J 4 bases, with 8 bases left between them. Germline V gene data show CDR1 as MNHEY and CDR2 as SVGEGT. The CDR3 loop is CASSYSSSADTQYF. Written as DNA, the CDR3 is TGTGCCAGCAGTTACTCGAGTTCTGCAGATACGCAGTATTTT.

The chain recombines TRBV9 with TRBJ1-5; D gene unclear. Germline V gene sequence: CDR1 SGDLS, CDR2 YYNGEE. This CDR3 is 15 amino acids long. V was trimmed by 3 bases and J by 3 bases, leaving 13 bases between them. CDR3 DNA: TGTGCCAGCAGCGCAGGACCCGGGCCCAATCAGCCCCAGCATTTT. Translating gives CASSAGPGPNQPQHF. The full variable domain, with the rest looked up from reference TRBV9 and TRBJ1-5, is DSGVTQTPKHLITATGQRVTLRCSPRSGDLSVYWYQQSLDQGLQFLIQYYNGEERAKGNILERFSAQQFPDLHSELNLSSLELGDSALYFCASSAGPGPNQPQHFGDGTRLSIL.

The V call is TRBV4-1, the J call TRBJ2-5; the D is unclear. CDR1 and CDR2 (germline): MGHRA, YSYEKL. V dropped 3 bases and J dropped 1 base, with 12 bases sitting between them. This CDR3 contains 15 residues. Here the CDR3 reads CASSQESVGQETQYF. Written as DNA, the CDR3 is TGCGCCAGCAGCCAGGAGTCCGTCGGCCAAGAGACCCAGTACTTC.

The chain carries TRBV7-4 and TRBJ1-2, with D possibly TRBD1 on 5 matching bases. CDR1 and CDR2 from the germline V gene are SGHVT and SQSDAQ. This CDR3 region has 13 residues. Trimming pared 5 bases from V and 2 bases from J, leaving 9 bases between. CDR3 DNA: TGTGCCAGCAGCCCTACAGGAAACTATGGCTACACCTTC. It translates to CASSPTGNYGYTF.

V gene TRBV6-5 combines with J gene TRBJ2-7; 8 nucleotides line up with TRBD1. The CDR3 is 14 amino acids. Germline V CDR1 and CDR2: MNHEY, SVGAGI. V shed 8 bases and J 0 bases; nucleotides not matched to a gene: 6. As DNA, the CDR3 is TGTGCCAGCGGGACAGGTTTCTCCTCCTACGAGCAGTACTTC. Residues: CASGTGFSSYEQYF.